The T cell receptor beta chain described here comes from a study of blood T cell repertoires in COVID-19. As for the study in general: Italy, Spain and the United States were the sources of the convalescent and acute COVID-19 samples. T cells, B-cell-depleted T cells, or PBMCs provided the cDNA or gDNA that served as material.

CDR1 is SGDLS, CDR2 YYNGEE, per germline. V shed 4 bases, J shed 4 bases, and the junction held 6 bases outside the gene matches. This CDR3 comprises 15 residues. Study processing details: Nucleated cell counts were estimated from reference gene primer amplification. Some clones are missing from TCRdb's copy, which holds only in-frame ones; the method was immunoSEQ multiplex PCR. Clone size and V and J calls were adopted from that table, with D and trimming inferred from the DNA. The table includes over 200,000 clones, more than 65% detected once. Sequenced: peripheral blood. The chain is built from TRBV9 and TRBJ2-1; 9 bases align to TRBD1. The TCR originated in a man between 50 and 59 years old with active or convalescent COVID-19. This chain's CDR3 is CASSPTGGLYNEQFF. The CDR3 DNA sequence: TGTGCCAGCAGCCCTACAGGGGGCCTGTACAATGAGCAGTTCTTC.